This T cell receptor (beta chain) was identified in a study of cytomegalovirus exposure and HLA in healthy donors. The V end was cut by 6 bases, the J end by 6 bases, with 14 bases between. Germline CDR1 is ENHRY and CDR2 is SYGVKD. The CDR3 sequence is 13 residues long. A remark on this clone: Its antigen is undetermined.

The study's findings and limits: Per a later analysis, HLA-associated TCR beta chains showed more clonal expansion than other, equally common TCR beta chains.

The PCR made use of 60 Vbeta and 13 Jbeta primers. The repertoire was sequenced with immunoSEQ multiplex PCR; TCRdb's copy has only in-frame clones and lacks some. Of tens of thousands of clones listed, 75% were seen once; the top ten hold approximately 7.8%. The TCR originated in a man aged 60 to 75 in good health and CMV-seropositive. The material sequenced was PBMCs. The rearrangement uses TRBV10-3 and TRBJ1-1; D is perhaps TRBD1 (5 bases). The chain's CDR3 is CAIRLRQNSEAFF. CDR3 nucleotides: TGTGCCATCAGATTACGACAGAATTCTGAAGCTTTCTTT.